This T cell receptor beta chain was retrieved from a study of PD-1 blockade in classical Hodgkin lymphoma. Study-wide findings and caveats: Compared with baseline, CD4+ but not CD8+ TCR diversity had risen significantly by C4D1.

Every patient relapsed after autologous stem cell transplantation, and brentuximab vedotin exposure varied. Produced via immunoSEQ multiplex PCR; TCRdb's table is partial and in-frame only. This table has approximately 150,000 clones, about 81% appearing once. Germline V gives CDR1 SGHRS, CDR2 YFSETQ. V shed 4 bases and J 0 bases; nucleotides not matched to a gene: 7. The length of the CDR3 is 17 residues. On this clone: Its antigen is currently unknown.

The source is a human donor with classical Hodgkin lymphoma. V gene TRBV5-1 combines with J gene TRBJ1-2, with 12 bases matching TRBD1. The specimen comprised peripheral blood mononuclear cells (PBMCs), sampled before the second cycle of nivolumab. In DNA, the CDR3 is TGCGCCAGCAGCATGGGACAGGGGGCTTTAGCTAACTATGGCTACACCTTC. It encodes CASSMGQGALANYGYTF.